This TCR beta chain was identified during a study of T cell changes during pregnancy in multiple sclerosis. The data were produced by immunoSEQ multiplex PCR, yet TCRdb's version contains in-frame clones alone and is incomplete. Of 50,000 to 60,000 clones detected, approximately 90% appear once; the ten largest clones hold 0.15% to 0.2%. V shed 4 bases and J 8 bases; nucleotides not matched to a gene: 6. The germline gives CDR1 SGHRS, CDR2 YFSETQ. The CDR3 covers 15 residues. This receptor was identified in a female donor in good health, enrolled as a control in a pregnancy study. Sequencing used CD4+ T cells from peripheral blood mononuclear cells, obtained after pregnancy. The V and J genes are TRBV5-1 and TRBJ1-4; 12 bases are a match to TRBD1. CDR3 bases: TGCGCCAGCAGCCCGAGGGGGACAGGGGGCGAAAAACTGTTTTTT. It yields the protein CASSPRGTGGEKLFF.